These 29 T cell receptor beta chains were sequenced from one sample in a study of regulatory T cells in long-lasting Graves disease. Indicated time point: persistent/refractory GD, antithyroid drugs over 5 years with positive TRAb. The TCR library used RNA extracted from PBMCs. Both iRepertoire HTBI primers and Arm-PCR of CDR3 regions were used to build the TCR beta libraries. TCRdb processed the multiplex PCR reads anew with MiXCR; each CDR3 protein has one entry. The sample lists approximately 690,000 distinct CDR3 sequences, 30% occurring once. The sample in question was peripheral blood mononuclear cells (PBMCs), obtained when the disease was refractory, from a patient treated with antithyroid drugs. These receptors were taken from a female donor with Graves disease.

This clonotype was recorded a few times. This chain connects TRBV19 to TRBJ1-2; 8 bases fit TRBD1. Germline V gene sequence: CDR1 LNHDA, CDR2 SQIVND (reference sequence). V trimming: 6 bases; J trimming: 3 bases; junction bases outside the gene matches: 9. The CDR3 extends over 15 amino acids. CDR3 bases: TGTGCCAGTAGAGCTCTGGCAGGGGGCGACTATGGCTACACCTTC. Amino acid sequence: CASRALAGGDYGYTF.

This chain links TRBV14 with TRBJ1-2; D possibly corresponds to TRBD1 (6 bases). Trimming pared 1 base from V and 8 bases from J, leaving 14 bases between. CDR3 length equals 14 residues. Germline V gene sequence: CDR1 SGHDN, CDR2 FVKESK. This CDR3 reads CASSQGGRGLGYTF. CDR3 sequence (DNA): TGTGCCAGCAGCCAAGGTGGCAGGGGTTTAGGCTACACCTTC.

The CDR3 region is CVTDPGGGYTF. The CDR3 DNA reads TGTGTGACTGACCCGGGCGGTGGCTACACCTTC. The rearrangement joins TRBV30 to TRBJ1-2; D not certain. Germline V gene lookup returns CDR1 GTSNPN and CDR2 SVGIG (reference sequence). CDR3 length: 11 residues.

This clonotype was picked up a small number of times. The V call is TRBV30, the J call TRBJ1-1; unclear D gene. CDR3 length: 11 amino acids. V lost 5 bases and J lost 0, with 4 bases in between. Germline CDR1 is GTSNPN and CDR2 is SVGIG (reference sequence). CDR3 sequence: CAWGMNTEAFF. DNA of the CDR3: TGTGCCTGGGGCATGAACACTGAAGCTTTCTTT.

V is TRBV28 and J is TRBJ2-1; D ambiguous. Trimming took off 2 bases at V and 8 bases at J, with 10 bases between the two ends. The germline gives CDR1 MDHEN, CDR2 SYDVKM. CDR3 size: 13 residues. The CDR3 DNA follows: TGTGCCAGCAGTTTAAGGACGGCGTATGAGCAGTTCTTC. Its protein is CASSLRTAYEQFF.

The chain joins TRBV5-4 to TRBJ2-7, with 10 bases fitting TRBD2. The CDR3 is made up of 17 amino acids. J lost 5 bases, V lost 0 bases, and 11 bases had no gene match. CDR1 and CDR2 from the germline V gene are SGHNT and YYREEE (reference sequence). CDR3 DNA: TGTGCCAGCAGCTTGGCCGAGCGCACTAGCGGGAATCACGAGCAGTACTTC. Amino acids: CASSLAERTSGNHEQYF.

The chain combines TRBV30 with TRBJ1-1; perhaps TRBD1 as D (6 bases). Germline CDR1 and CDR2: GTSNPN and SVGIG (reference sequence). There are 13 residues in the CDR3. Trimming took off 2 bases at V and 4 bases at J, with 11 bases between the two ends. The CDR3 DNA follows: TGTGCCTGGAGTTCCACAGGGTCCACTGAAGCTTTCTTT. It codes for CAWSSTGSTEAFF.

The chain links TRBV6-1 to TRBJ1-1, with D unresolved. V was clipped by 5 bases and J by 0 bases, with 13 bases between them. CDR1 is MNHNS, CDR2 SASEGT, per germline. CDR3 length: 15 amino acids. Written as DNA, the CDR3 is TGTGCCAGCAGTCCCCACAAACCGATGAACACTGAAGCTTTCTTT. It yields the protein CASSPHKPMNTEAFF.

V usage is TRBV27 and J usage is TRBJ1-1; 8 bases align to TRBD1. Germline assignment: CDR1 MNHEY and CDR2 SMNVEV (reference sequence). The CDR3 length is 16 residues. Losses at the gene ends were 5 bases for V and 0 bases for J; bases not matched to a gene: 8. CDR3 loop: CASSPYRGTLNTEAFF. In DNA form, the CDR3 reads TGTGCCAGCAGTCCGTACAGGGGGACCCTGAACACTGAAGCTTTCTTT.

The CDR3 nucleotides read TGTGCCACCACCGACAGGCAGGACTCCTACGAGCAGTACTTC. Encoded protein: CATTDRQDSYEQYF. The V call is TRBV10-3, the J call TRBJ2-7; maybe TRBD1 (6 bases). The CDR3 is made up of 14 amino acids. V was trimmed by 10 bases and J by 0 bases, leaving 16 bases between them. Germline loops: CDR1 ENHRY, CDR2 SYGVKD.

The chain has TRBV28 and TRBJ1-6; no clear D. V lost 3 bases and J lost 3, with 6 bases in between. In germline, CDR1 is MDHEN, CDR2 SYDVKM. This CDR3 spans 14 amino acids. For the CDR3, the DNA is TGTGCCAGCAGTTTGTGGGGCTATAATTCACCCCTCCACTTT. Translated, it gives CASSLWGYNSPLHF.

The V call is TRBV12-3 or TRBV12-4, the J call TRBJ2-7; 8 bases are a match to TRBD1. Trimming cost V 1 base and J 4 bases; bases outside gene matches: 6. The CDR3 sequence is 15 residues long. The CDR3 region is CASSLGQGIVYEQYF. CDR3 bases: TGTGCCAGCAGTTTAGGACAGGGGATTGTTTACGAGCAGTACTTC.

The chain couples TRBV27 to TRBJ1-5, with 9 bases identical to TRBD1. J lost 1 base, V lost 4 bases, and 8 bases had no gene match. The CDR3 runs to 17 residues. CDR1 is MNHEY and CDR2 is SMNVEV in the germline V gene (reference sequence). This CDR3 reads CASSSSRDRVSNQPQHF. The CDR3 bases are TGTGCCAGCAGTTCGTCCCGGGACAGGGTAAGCAATCAGCCCCAGCATTTT.

The chain recombines TRBV28 with TRBJ2-7; TRBD1 agrees at 11 bases. V shed 0 bases and J 3 bases; nucleotides not matched to a gene: 19. The CDR3 length is 21 residues. From germline, CDR1 is MDHEN and CDR2 SYDVKM. The CDR3 spells CASSLCPTEDRGLRRYYEQYF. The CDR3 nucleotides read TGTGCCAGCAGTTTATGCCCCACCGAGGACAGGGGGCTTAGGAGATACTACGAGCAGTACTTC.

This clonotype was found a few times. V is TRBV6-2 or TRBV6-3 and J is TRBJ1-4; D remains unclear. V was pared by 0 bases and J by 3 bases, with 8 bases between. This CDR3 has 15 amino acids. The germline V gene has CDR1 MNHEY and CDR2 SVGEGT. CDR3 in amino acids: CASSYSPGSNEKLFF. CDR3 in DNA: TGTGCCAGCAGTTACTCGCCGGGATCTAATGAAAAACTGTTTTTT.

V gene TRBV19 combines with J gene TRBJ2-2; 10 positions match TRBD1. Trimming removed 7 bases from V and 6 bases from J; junction bases left unmatched: 8. The CDR3 runs to 15 residues. Germline V CDR1 and CDR2: LNHDA, SQIVND (reference sequence). As DNA, the CDR3 is TGTGCCAGTACCCTGACAGGGGGCTTGCCCGGGGAGCTGTTTTTT. Its protein is CASTLTGGLPGELFF.

V gene TRBV6-1 combines with J gene TRBJ2-7, with a possible D match to TRBD1 (5 bases). Per the germline V gene, CDR1 is MNHNS and CDR2 is SASEGT. V was cut by 4 bases and J by 3 bases, with 19 bases left in between. The CDR3 spans 16 residues. Here the CDR3 DNA reads TGTGCCAGCAGTGTTACCGTTGGACATGCCATCTACGAGCAGTACTTC. Translation: CASSVTVGHAIYEQYF.

This clonotype was counted at least ten times. The chain couples TRBV19 to TRBJ1-4, with 10 positions matching TRBD1. After removal of 3 bases from V and 5 bases from J, the junction contained 6 bases not matched to a gene. The CDR3 contains 16 residues. Looked up from germline, CDR1 is LNHDA and CDR2 is SQIVND (reference sequence). The CDR3 loop reads CASSILLGQGNEKLFF. DNA of the CDR3: TGTGCCAGTAGTATTTTGTTGGGACAGGGGAATGAAAAACTGTTTTTT.

This clonotype was detected only a few times. The V and J genes are TRBV7-2 and TRBJ1-5; the D gene is possibly TRBD1 (5 bases). CDR1 SGHTA and CDR2 FQGNSA come from the germline V gene. V lost 5 bases and J lost 6, with 17 bases in between. This CDR3 spans 15 amino acids. CDR3 sequence: CASSQGGWPVQPQHF. The CDR3 DNA sequence: TGTGCCAGCAGCCAGGGAGGTTGGCCGGTTCAGCCCCAGCATTTT. Looking up the rest from reference TRBV7-2 and TRBJ1-5 gives the full variable domain: GAGVSQSPSNKVTEKGKDVELRCDPISGHTALYWYRQSLGQGLEFLIYFQGNSAPDKSGLPSDRFSAERTGGSVSTLTIQRTQQEDSAVYLCASSQGGWPVQPQHFGDGTRLSIL.

The rearrangement links TRBV20-1 to TRBJ2-5; 8 nucleotides line up with TRBD1. Per the germline V gene, CDR1 is DFQATT and CDR2 is SNEGSKA (reference sequence). The CDR3 consists of 15 residues. The junction had 6 bases not matched to a gene; V was cut back by 0 bases and J by 3 bases. The CDR3 loop is CSARDPHRGEETQYF. The CDR3 nucleotides are TGCAGTGCTAGAGATCCCCACAGGGGGGAAGAGACCCAGTACTTC.

This chain's CDR3 is CSVVAGAWGETQYF. The CDR3 coding sequence is TGCAGCGTTGTAGCCGGGGCCTGGGGAGAGACCCAGTACTTC. The J gene is TRBJ2-5, the V gene TRBV29-1; tentatively, D is TRBD1 or TRBD2 (5 bases each). The V gene lost 4 bases and the J gene lost 4 bases, with 16 bases spanning the gap. The CDR3 spans 14 residues. Germline V lookup: CDR1 SQVTM, CDR2 ANQGSEA.

This clonotype has a handful of counts. This sequence joins TRBV2 and TRBJ1-4, with 10 bases aligning to TRBD1. Germline CDR1 is SNHLY and CDR2 is FYNNEI. The CDR3 sequence is 15 residues long. V dropped 1 base and J dropped 8; count of bases not matched to a gene: 4. CDR3 nucleotide sequence: TGTGCCAGCAGTGAAGGACAGGGGGCGGGGGAAAAACTGTTTTTT. Translated: CASSEGQGAGEKLFF.

The chain carries TRBV5-1 and TRBJ1-4; TRBD1 agrees at 9 bases. After removal of 4 bases from V and 6 bases from J, the junction contained 7 bases not matched to a gene. CDR3 size: 15 residues. Germline assignment: CDR1 SGHRS and CDR2 YFSETQ. The CDR3 region is CASSRGTGLYEKLFF. CDR3 DNA sequence: TGCGCCAGCAGCCGGGGGACAGGGCTGTATGAAAAACTGTTTTTT.

This clonotype was seen just once. The chain recombines TRBV5-4 with TRBJ2-5; 9 bases agree with TRBD1. V shed 5 bases, J shed 5 bases, and the junction held 10 bases outside the gene matches. This CDR3 comprises 15 residues. The germline gives CDR1 SGHNT, CDR2 YYREEE (reference sequence). The CDR3 region is CASSRPGTGRETQYF. The CDR3 nucleotides read TGTGCCAGCAGTCGTCCGGGGACAGGGAGGGAGACCCAGTACTTC.

This clonotype was detected ten times or more. CDR3 DNA: TGTGCCAGCAGCCGACAGTTTGGGATGAACACTGAAGCTTTCTTT. As protein: CASSRQFGMNTEAFF. The V and J genes are TRBV27 and TRBJ1-1; possibly TRBD1 for D (5 bases). CDR3 size: 15 residues. Germline CDR1 MNHEY, CDR2 SMNVEV (reference sequence). Trimming cost V 6 bases and J 0 bases, with 14 bases left between them.

This clonotype was observed at least ten times. The gene calls are TRBV29-1 and TRBJ1-4, with TRBD1 matching over 7 bases. Looked up from germline, CDR1 is SQVTM and CDR2 is ANQGSEA. The length of the CDR3 is 13 residues. V lost 3 bases to trimming and J lost 8 bases; unmatched junction nucleotides: 6. CDR3 nucleotide sequence: TGCAGCGTTGATGAGGGGGCCAGAGAAAAACTGTTTTTT. It is translated as CSVDEGAREKLFF.

This clonotype was seen a few times. The rearrangement joins TRBV2 to TRBJ1-1, with 9 bases aligning to TRBD1. The V gene's germline CDR1 is SNHLY and CDR2 FYNNEI. The CDR3 has 16 amino acids. The trim removed 6 bases at V and 0 bases at J, leaving 8 bases unmatched. The CDR3 nucleotides are TGTGCCAGCAGCGGGTCGACAGGGGGATTGAACACTGAAGCTTTCTTT. Translation: CASSGSTGGLNTEAFF.

The J gene is TRBJ1-1, the V gene TRBV5-6; no clear D. The length of the CDR3 is 15 residues. CDR1 and CDR2 (germline): SGHDT, YYEEEE. The V end was cut by 0 bases, the J end by 4 bases, with 13 bases between. Here the CDR3 reads CASSLAAPSSTEAFF. CDR3 sequence (DNA): TGTGCCAGCAGCTTGGCCGCCCCTTCGTCCACTGAAGCTTTCTTT.

V is TRBV10-3 and J is TRBJ1-5; a weak D match, TRBD1 (5 bases). Germline assignment: CDR1 ENHRY and CDR2 SYGVKD. Trimming cost V 11 bases and J 3 bases, with 14 bases left between them. The CDR3 runs 13 residues. Written as DNA, the CDR3 is TGTGCCGGCCGGGACGGCCTCAATCAGCCCCAGCATTTT. Translation gives CAGRDGLNQPQHF.